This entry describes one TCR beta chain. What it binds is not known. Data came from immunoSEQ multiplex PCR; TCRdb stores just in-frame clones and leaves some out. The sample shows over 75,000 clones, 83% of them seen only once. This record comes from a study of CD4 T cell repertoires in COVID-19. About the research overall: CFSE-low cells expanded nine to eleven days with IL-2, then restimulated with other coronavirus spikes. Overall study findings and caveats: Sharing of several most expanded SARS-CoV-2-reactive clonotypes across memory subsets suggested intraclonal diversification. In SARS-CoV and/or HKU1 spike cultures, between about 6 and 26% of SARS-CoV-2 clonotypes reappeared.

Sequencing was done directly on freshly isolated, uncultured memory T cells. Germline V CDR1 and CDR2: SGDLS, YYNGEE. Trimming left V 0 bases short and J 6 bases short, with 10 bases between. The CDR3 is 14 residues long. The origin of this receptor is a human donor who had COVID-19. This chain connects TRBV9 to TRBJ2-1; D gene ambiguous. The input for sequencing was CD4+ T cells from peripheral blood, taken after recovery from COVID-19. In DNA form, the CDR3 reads TGTGCCAGCAGCGTAGTGGAGCAAGGCAATGAGCAGTTCTTC. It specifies CASSVVEQGNEQFF.